This TCR beta chain was sequenced for a study of blood T cell repertoires in COVID-19 (dated by TCRdb to 2019 to 2021). Regarding the complete study: Samples covering the acute and convalescent phases of COVID-19 were provided by collaborators in the United States, Italy and Spain. The prospective study material was composed of cDNA or gDNA derived from T cells, B-cell-depleted T cells, or PBMCs. Samples were obtained from the ongoing ImmuneRACE study (first 160 participants) and from 1,254 subjects provided by 6 global collaborators. The dataset comprised deeply sampled blood TCRbeta repertoires from subjects exposed to, actively infected with, or recovered from COVID-19. A de-identified subject ID, COVID-19 status, age in years and sex were almost always included in the sample metadata. Where available, HLA class I and class II types were taken from metadata supplied by the sample provider and were not determined by assay-based typing. The repertoires were released in a freely available public database meant as a resource for research on the immune response to SARS-CoV-2. On the study overall, not on this receptor specifically: Clinical and demographic metadata were provided uncurated, with the amount varying by source and participant.

The CDR3, cysteine through phenylalanine, is 18 amino acids long. Just CDR3 DNA is preserved here, 54 bases in frame from base 1. Here V drops 6 bases and J drops 6 bases, and the junction holds 17 bases not matched to any gene. The germline V gene (reference sequence) gives CDR1 as MNHEY and CDR2 as SMNVEV. In the prospective study, participants were roughly 18 to 89 years old, resided in under 30 geographic areas of the United States, and were enrolled through a virtual design. In the prospective study, cohorts were assigned on the basis of participant-reported clinical history obtained from a screening survey and a study questionnaire. For ImmuneRACE Cohort 3, a participant was defined as recovered based on two consecutive negative NP/OP PCR tests, clearance by a healthcare professional, or resolution of symptoms. Each participant in the prospective study had whole blood, serum and a nasopharyngeal or oropharyngeal swab collected by mobile phlebotomists. Participants in the prospective study had the option to provide additional blood draws and questionnaires over a roughly 2-month period. Prospective study blood samples were shipped either frozen or at room temperature before DNA extraction.

TCRbeta CDR3 regions were amplified from genomic DNA by means of the immunoSEQ Assay, a bias-controlled multiplex PCR. The source study handled its data this way. Nucleated cell counts per sample were estimated from amplification of reference gene primers within the assay. Sequence reads were collapsed and filtered to measure the absolute abundance of every unique TCRbeta CDR3 rearrangement. For each sample, productive Simpson clonality was calculated as the square root of Simpson's diversity index over productive rearrangements. Drawn from immuneACCESS, this table holds only the in-frame rearrangements with V and J called that TCRdb kept. Clones are partly lost; checked studies trace under half to an unresolved V gene and leave the rest unexplained. For V, J and clone size, that table is used; D and trimming come from the DNA. This sample comprises under 300,000 clones, roughly 85% of them detected only once. The ten largest clones capture over 1.5% of the sample.

On this clone itself: It has no known antigen specificity. Qualities for individual bases were not recorded, and no much larger clone is one base off.

The receptor's source is a woman between 50 and 59 years old who had recovered from COVID-19. The sequencing input was PBMCs or T cells enriched from blood (not recorded which). This chain joins TRBV27 to TRBJ2-3, and 11 junctional nucleotides match TRBD2. The base sequence is TGTGCCAGCAGCATAGCGGGAGGGCCGCGTGGTGATGCGGATACGCAGTATTTT. Protein translation: CASSIAGGPRGDADTQYF.